This passage covers 27 T cell receptor beta chains from one sample sequenced in a study of blood T cell repertoires in COVID-19. TCRdb's copy holds only in-frame clones and misses some; the assay was immunoSEQ multiplex PCR. The sample yields about 300,000 clones, about 89% seen once. The specimen was peripheral blood. These receptors were collected from a man in his forties with acute or convalescent COVID-19.

This clone has just one count. The chain carries TRBV7-8 and TRBJ2-3; D not resolved. V lost 7 bases and J 1 base, leaving 12 bases between the germline ends. Germline V gene sequence: CDR1 SGHVS, CDR2 FQNEAQ. CDR3 size: 14 residues. The CDR3 DNA reads TGTGCCAGCACCTCCCGACTCCGCACAGATACGCAGTATTTT. Its translation: CASTSRLRTDTQYF.

This chain uses TRBV10-3 with TRBJ1-6; no reliable D call. This CDR3 comprises 12 residues. V gave up 2 bases and J gave up 9 bases, with 5 bases separating them. Looked up from germline, CDR1 is ENHRY and CDR2 is SYGVKD. CDR3 nucleotides: TGTGCCATCAGTGAGGGCAGTTCACCCCTCCACTTT. Translating gives CAISEGSSPLHF.

J is TRBJ1-2 and V is TRBV6-6; D is possibly TRBD1 (6 bases). CDR3 length: 14 residues. Germline V gene data show CDR1 as MNHNY and CDR2 as SVGAGI (reference sequence). The V end was cut by 4 bases, the J end by 0 bases, with 9 bases between. This CDR3 is CASSSQGTNYGYTF. DNA for the CDR3: TGTGCCAGCAGTTCACAGGGTACTAACTATGGCTACACCTTC.

The chain has TRBV3-1 (or the pseudogene TRBV3-2) and TRBJ1-5; weak D call: TRBD1 (5 bases). The germline V and J ends were trimmed by 3 bases and 2 bases, with 11 bases remaining between them. The CDR3 has 15 amino acids. The germline V gene encodes CDR1 LGHDT and CDR2 YNNKEL (reference sequence). The CDR3 DNA follows: TGTGCCAGCAGCCAGGATACAGGTGGCAATCAGCCCCAGCATTTT. Amino acids: CASSQDTGGNQPQHF.

The V gene is TRBV10-3, the J gene TRBJ2-1; D is possibly TRBD2 (6 bases). CDR1 is ENHRY and CDR2 is SYGVKD in the germline V gene. The length of the CDR3 is 14 residues. Trimming shortened V by 5 bases and J by 9 bases, and 17 bases separated the two germline ends. The CDR3 region is CAISPRLDRSEQFF. The CDR3 DNA reads as TGTGCCATCAGTCCGCGACTAGATCGAAGTGAGCAGTTCTTC.

This chain uses TRBV27 with TRBJ1-5; D gene uncertain. The germline V and J ends were trimmed by 6 bases and 7 bases, with 16 bases remaining between them. The CDR3 has 14 amino acids. Germline CDR1 MNHEY, CDR2 SMNVEV (reference sequence). This chain's CDR3 is CASRGRTLGQPQHF. CDR3 sequence (DNA): TGTGCCAGCAGAGGGAGAACCCTCGGGCAGCCCCAGCATTTT.

V gene TRBV10-3 combines with J gene TRBJ1-1, with D hard to call. The CDR3 spans 14 residues. Germline V gives CDR1 ENHRY, CDR2 SYGVKD. V shed 7 bases and J shed 4 bases, with 16 bases lying between them. This chain's CDR3 is CAINRSGRGTEAFF. CDR3 DNA sequence: TGTGCCATCAATCGATCGGGTCGGGGCACTGAAGCTTTCTTT.

V is TRBV7-2 and J is TRBJ2-7; 10 nucleotides align to TRBD1. The V and J ends lost 5 bases and 3 bases, in that order; junction bases with no gene match: 7. Per germline, CDR1 SGHTA and CDR2 FQGNSA. The CDR3 sequence is 15 residues long. DNA for the CDR3: TGTGCCAGCAGCGAGTGGACAGGGGGGAGCTACGAGCAGTACTTC. The encoded protein is CASSEWTGGSYEQYF.

This chain uses TRBV5-4 with TRBJ2-7; 10 bases fit TRBD1. Unmatched junction bases numbered 7, after V lost 4 bases and J lost 3 bases. Germline CDR1 reads SGHNT; CDR2 reads YYREEE (reference sequence). The CDR3 has 15 residues. The CDR3 region has the DNA TGTGCCAGCAGCCCGACAGGGGGCGCGTTCTACGAGCAGTACTTC. This encodes CASSPTGGAFYEQYF.

The sample holds one count of this clone. The rearrangement uses TRBV5-8 and TRBJ2-3; 8 bases match TRBD1. This CDR3 spans 15 amino acids. V was pared by 0 bases and J by 6 bases, with 6 bases of the junction left unmatched. Germline CDR1 is SGHTS and CDR2 is YDEGEE. CDR3 in amino acids: CASSLAGGAGDTQYF. The CDR3 DNA reads TGTGCCAGCAGCTTGGCAGGGGGCGCGGGGGATACGCAGTATTTT.

The chain uses TRBV6-6 and TRBJ2-6; no clear D gene. Trimming cost V 7 bases and J 0 bases, with 4 bases left between them. The V gene's germline CDR1 is MNHNY and CDR2 SVGAGI (reference sequence). The CDR3 has 13 residues. The chain's CDR3 is CASINSGANVLTF. CDR3 DNA sequence: TGTGCCAGCATCAACTCTGGGGCCAACGTCCTGACTTTC.

In its sample, this clone was seen once. The V call is TRBV9, the J call TRBJ1-1, with D possibly matching TRBD1 (6 bases). Germline V CDR1 and CDR2: SGDLS, YYNGEE. This CDR3 comprises 13 residues. V lost 3 bases to trimming and J lost 9 bases, with 15 bases between them. CDR3 region: CASSAMIGQQAFF. The DNA for the CDR3 is TGTGCCAGCAGCGCGATGATAGGACAGCAAGCTTTCTTT.

The J gene is TRBJ2-3, the V gene TRBV11-2; D uncertain. There are 13 residues in the CDR3. Germline CDR1 SGHAT, CDR2 FQNNGV. The V end was cut by 3 bases, the J end by 5 bases, with 9 bases between. The CDR3 sequence: CASSFSYGDTQYF. In DNA form, the CDR3 reads TGTGCCAGCAGCTTTTCCTATGGAGATACGCAGTATTTT.

V usage is TRBV15 and J usage is TRBJ1-3; no firm D call. Trimming removed 0 bases from V and 1 base from J, with 7 bases in between. Germline V gives CDR1 LNHNV, CDR2 YYDKDF (reference sequence). The CDR3 totals 15 residues. The CDR3 region is CATSRDAGSGNTIYF. The CDR3, as DNA: TGTGCCACCAGCAGAGACGCCGGGTCTGGAAACACCATATATTTT.

The chain joins TRBV5-1 to TRBJ1-1; D remains unclear. CDR1 and CDR2 from the germline V gene are SGHRS and YFSETQ. This CDR3 spans 14 amino acids. With 0 bases removed from V and 4 bases from J, the gap between germline ends came to 10 bases. CDR3 sequence reads: CASSLELAGTEAFF. The CDR3 region has the DNA TGCGCCAGCAGCTTGGAGTTGGCGGGCACTGAAGCTTTCTTT.

The V and J genes are TRBV20-1 and TRBJ1-6; D is uncertain. The CDR3 spans 13 residues. Germline CDR1 is DFQATT and CDR2 is SNEGSKA (reference sequence). Trimming took off 3 bases at V and 9 bases at J, with 12 bases between the two ends. CDR3 protein: CSASGGIGSPLHF. The DNA of the CDR3 is TGCAGTGCTAGTGGAGGGATAGGTTCACCCCTCCACTTT.

The chain recombines TRBV30 with TRBJ1-6; 7 bases fit TRBD1. Germline-derived CDR1 and CDR2 are GTSNPN and SVGIG (reference sequence). Losses at the gene ends were 2 bases for V and 9 bases for J; bases not matched to a gene: 4. The length of the CDR3 is 13 residues. The CDR3 region has the DNA TGTGCCTGGAGTCGAGGGGGCAGTTCACCCCTCCACTTT. Protein product: CAWSRGGSSPLHF.

This chain connects TRBV18 to TRBJ2-7, with D perhaps TRBD2 (5 bases). Looked up from germline, CDR1 is KGHSH and CDR2 is LQKENI. The CDR3 sequence is 15 residues long. V lost 2 bases and J lost 1, with 12 bases in between. The CDR3 here is CASSPGPGGSYEQYF. In DNA form, the CDR3 reads TGTGCCAGCTCACCAGGCCCAGGAGGTTCCTACGAGCAGTACTTC.

The V gene is TRBV5-6, the J gene TRBJ1-4; D not resolved. Per germline, CDR1 SGHDT and CDR2 YYEEEE. The V and J ends lost 2 bases and 3 bases respectively, with 8 bases between them. The CDR3 covers 14 residues. The CDR3 nucleotides are TGTGCCAGCAGCTTTACCAGTTCTAATGAAAAACTGTTTTTT. It is translated as CASSFTSSNEKLFF.

The gene calls are TRBV5-1 and TRBJ2-7, with TRBD2 as a possible D gene (7 bases). The CDR3 is 15 amino acids. The germline V and J ends were trimmed by 0 bases and 3 bases, with 13 bases remaining between them. Germline V lookup: CDR1 SGHRS, CDR2 YFSETQ. The CDR3 here is CASSLAAGAIYEQYF. CDR3 in DNA: TGCGCCAGCAGCTTGGCTGCGGGGGCTATCTACGAGCAGTACTTC.

The gene calls are TRBV11-2 and TRBJ2-1; D perhaps matches TRBD2 (7 bases). The CDR3 runs 16 residues. Deletions cut 5 bases from V and 2 bases from J, with 16 bases between. From germline, CDR1 is SGHAT and CDR2 FQNNGV. DNA for the CDR3: TGTGCCAGCAGCCCATTAGGGGGGGTTACCTACAATGAGCAGTTCTTC. Its protein is CASSPLGGVTYNEQFF. The whole variable domain, remainder taken from reference TRBV11-2 and TRBJ2-1, is EAGVAQSPRYKIIEKRQSVAFWCNPISGHATLYWYQQILGQGPKLLIQFQNNGVVDDSQLPKDRFSAERLKGVDSTLKIQPAKLEDSAVYLCASSPLGGVTYNEQFFGPGTRLTVL.

This chain joins TRBV7-9 and TRBJ2-7; 14 bases are shared with TRBD2. V was pared by 3 bases and J by 3 bases, with 7 bases of the junction left unmatched. This CDR3 comprises 17 residues. Germline V gene lookup returns CDR1 SEHNR and CDR2 FQNEAQ (reference sequence). The CDR3 sequence is CASSLGLAGVRGYEQYF. For the CDR3, the DNA is TGTGCCAGCAGCTTGGGACTAGCGGGGGTTCGGGGCTACGAGCAGTACTTC.

The chain couples TRBV5-1 to TRBJ2-7, with D uncertain. The V end lost 0 bases, the J end lost 2 bases, and 9 bases lay between the germline ends. Looked up from germline, CDR1 is SGHRS and CDR2 is YFSETQ. The CDR3 is made up of 14 amino acids. The CDR3 region is CASSLGTTTYEQYF. CDR3 coding DNA: TGCGCCAGCAGCTTGGGTACTACCACCTACGAGCAGTACTTC.

V usage is TRBV5-1 and J usage is TRBJ2-7; 8 bases map to TRBD1. In germline, CDR1 is SGHRS, CDR2 YFSETQ. J lost 6 bases, V lost 4 bases, and 9 bases had no gene match. There are 14 residues in the CDR3. CDR3 coding DNA: TGCGCCAGCAGCCTGGACAGGGCCGGGTCCGAGCAGTACTTC. This translates into CASSLDRAGSEQYF.

The gene calls are TRBV3-1 (or the pseudogene TRBV3-2) and TRBJ2-1, with D tentatively TRBD2 (6 bases). The CDR3 is made up of 17 amino acids. Trimming removed 0 bases from V and 5 bases from J, with 17 bases in between. Per germline, CDR1 LGHDT and CDR2 YNNKEL (reference sequence). The CDR3 here is CASSQDPGALGDNEQFF. The CDR3 DNA follows: TGTGCCAGCAGCCAAGACCCGGGAGCCCTGGGGGACAATGAGCAGTTCTTC.

J is TRBJ1-2 and V is TRBV10-3; D is unclear. The CDR3 is 13 amino acids. Germline V gene sequence: CDR1 ENHRY, CDR2 SYGVKD. With 0 bases removed from V and 3 bases from J, the gap between germline ends came to 5 bases. CDR3 residues: CAISESPDYGYTF. In DNA, the CDR3 is TGTGCCATCAGTGAGTCTCCAGACTATGGCTACACCTTC.

The chain employs TRBV5-1 and TRBJ1-2; D is ambiguous. CDR1 is SGHRS, CDR2 YFSETQ, per germline. V gave up 1 base and J gave up 7 bases, with 14 bases separating them. The CDR3 contains 14 residues. CDR3 DNA sequence: TGCGCCAGCAGCTTGCCGGGATCTCCGAGTGGCTACACCTTC. Translated, it gives CASSLPGSPSGYTF.